This is a list of T cell receptor beta chains from one sample in a study of T cell responses to AZD1222 COVID-19 vaccine. The protocol was immunoSEQ multiplex PCR, while the TCRdb copy is restricted to in-frame clones and leaves out a portion. The table has about 140,000 clones, 90% seen once. The sample was peripheral blood, taken on day 0 of AZD1222 vaccination. These receptors were collected from an adult in good health. CDR3s include the opening cysteine and the closing phenylalanine or tryptophan. A D gene is named only where the DNA matches it firmly. Size values are once, few and many counts, or a class for expanded clones, and some rows have none.

J: TRBJ2-7; size: NA; D: NA; V: TRBV5-1; CDR3: CASSFTGFEQYF; DNA: TGCGCCAGCAGCTTCACAGGGTTCGAGCAGTACTTC
J: TRBJ1-1; size: NA; D: NA; V: TRBV19; CDR3: CASSIDRMNTEAFF; DNA: TGTGCCAGTAGTATTGACAGAATGAACACTGAAGCTTTCTTT
J: TRBJ2-7; size: few; D: NA; V: TRBV7-2; CDR3: CASSWAPLDEQYF; DNA: TGTGCCAGCAGCTGGGCCCCTCTCGACGAGCAGTACTTC
J: TRBJ1-2; size: NA; D: NA; V: TRBV27; CDR3: CASSSRAGGYTF; DNA: TGTGCCAGCAGTTCCCGGGCGGGCGGCTACACCTTC
J: TRBJ2-4; size: NA; D: NA; V: TRBV4-2; CDR3: CASSQLNIQYF; DNA: TGTGCCAGCAGCCAACTTAACATTCAGTACTTC
J: TRBJ1-5; size: once; D: NA; V: TRBV24-1; CDR3: CATSAAWGGEDQPQHF; DNA: TGTGCCACCAGTGCCGCTTGGGGGGGAGAGGATCAGCCCCAGCATTTT
J: TRBJ2-7; size: NA; D: TRBD2; V: TRBV11-2; CDR3: CASSKLAGGPYEQYF; DNA: TGTGCCAGCAGCAAACTAGCGGGAGGGCCCTACGAGCAGTACTTC
J: TRBJ1-2; size: NA; D: TRBD1; V: TRBV11-1; CDR3: CASRPEDRAYGYTF; DNA: TGTGCCAGCAGACCTGAGGACAGGGCGTATGGCTACACCTTC
J: TRBJ1-2; size: NA; D: NA; V: TRBV7-2; CDR3: CASSLGVNYGYTF; DNA: TGTGCCAGCAGCTTAGGCGTCAACTATGGCTACACCTTC
J: TRBJ2-3; size: NA; D: TRBD1; V: TRBV6-6; CDR3: CASSPLVNTGGSVRTDTQYF; DNA: TGTGCCAGCAGTCCCCTTGTTAACACAGGGGGCTCGGTGAGGACAGATACGCAATATTTT
J: TRBJ1-3; size: NA; D: NA; V: TRBV7-6; CDR3: CASSLSGNSGNTIYF; DNA: TGTGCCAGCAGCTTAAGTGGAAACTCTGGAAACACCATATATTTT
J: TRBJ1-2; size: NA; D: NA; V: TRBV9; CDR3: CASSVGTHKSDNYGYTF; DNA: TGTGCCAGCAGCGTAGGGACCCACAAAAGTGACAACTATGGCTACACCTTC
J: TRBJ1-5; size: once; D: NA; V: TRBV4-3; CDR3: CASSQDARAKPQHF; DNA: TGCGCCAGCAGCCAAGATGCCAGGGCGAAGCCCCAGCATTTT
J: TRBJ1-1; size: NA; D: NA; V: TRBV12-3/TRBV12-4; CDR3: CASSSHERGWAFF; DNA: TGTGCCAGCAGTTCCCATGAGCGGGGGTGGGCTTTCTTT
J: TRBJ1-6; size: NA; D: NA; V: TRBV27; CDR3: CASTLAEPASPLHF; DNA: TGTGCCAGCACCCTGGCGGAGCCCGCTTCACCCCTCCACTTT
J: TRBJ1-2; size: NA; D: NA; V: TRBV9; CDR3: CASSPSLGGGYGYTF; DNA: TGTGCCAGCAGCCCCTCCCTGGGGGGTGGCTATGGCTACACCTTC
J: TRBJ1-4; size: NA; D: NA; V: TRBV16; CDR3: CASSHSQGHEKLFF; DNA: TGTGCCAGCAGCCACTCACAGGGTCACGAAAAACTGTTTTTT